A selection of T cell receptor beta chains follows, all from one sample in a study of T cell repertoires in cytomegalovirus infection. For these receptors, no antigen is known. TCRdb reprocessed the reads via MiXCR and lists one record per CDR3 protein. The sample lists around 300,000 distinct CDR3 sequences; around 20% were seen once. Material: cultured PBMCs, obtained from culture after CMV antigen stimulation. Receptors originate from a human donor in good health (CMV status not recorded). Some clones in this sample may be carry-over from other donors' samples. Both conserved end residues are part of each CDR3. Each record gives: clone size, D gene, J gene, V gene, CDR3 DNA, CDR3 protein. The D gene is left open where the match is weak. Clone sizes are given selectively: once, few, many, or a class where the clone is expanded.

few,NA,TRBJ2-1,TRBV19,TGTGCCAGTAGCCAGCCCCGGACGACGCTGAAATACAATGAGCAGTTCTTC,CASSQPRTTLKYNEQFF
NA,NA,TRBJ2-1,TRBV9,TGTGCCAGCAGCGTAGGGATGAGCTCCTACAATGAGCAGTTCTTC,CASSVGMSSYNEQFF
NA,TRBD2,TRBJ2-5,TRBV2,TGTGCCAGCAGTGCTTACAGCGGGAGTGGGGAGACCCAGTACTTC,CASSAYSGSGETQYF
many,TRBD1,TRBJ2-5,TRBV20-1,TGCAGTGCTAGTGAAGCGAGACAGGGGGTTCGGGAGACCCAGTACTTC,CSASEARQGVRETQYF
many,TRBD1,TRBJ2-1,TRBV19,TGTGCCAGTAGTACGACCGGGACAGGGATTTTTAACTACAATGAGCAGTTCTTC,CASSTTGTGIFNYNEQFF
NA,NA,TRBJ1-1,TRBV5-1,TGCGCCAGCAGCAAAGGGACCCAGGGCACTGAAGCTTTCTTT,CASSKGTQGTEAFF
NA,TRBD1,TRBJ2-7,TRBV6-6,TGTGCCAGCAGTTGGGACAGGAAACCAGCTTACGAGCAGTACTTC,CASSWDRKPAYEQYF
many,TRBD2,TRBJ2-1,TRBV7-6,TGTGCCAGCAGCTTAGGAGTTAGCGGGAGTCCCTCCTACAATGAGCAGTTCTTC,CASSLGVSGSPSYNEQFF
NA,NA,TRBJ2-3,TRBV7-9,TGTGGTGGGGCCAGGACCACAGATACGCAGTATTTT,CGGARTTDTQYF
NA,NA,TRBJ1-2,TRBV11-2,TGTGCCAGCAGTCGGATCGGGACTAACTATGGCTACACCTTC,CASSRIGTNYGYTF
many,NA,TRBJ1-5,TRBV28,TGTGCCAGCAGTTTATTCCGGACAGCCAATCAGCCCCAGCATTTT,CASSLFRTANQPQHF
few,NA,TRBJ2-5,TRBV6-6,TGTGCCAGCAAGTCGGGCTTAGAGACCCAGTACTTC,CASKSGLETQYF
many,NA,TRBJ2-2,TRBV6-4,TGTGCCAGCAGTGGGACAAACACCGGGGAGCTGTTTTTT,CASSGTNTGELFF
NA,TRBD2,TRBJ2-7,TRBV20-1,TGCAGTGCTGGTGGGAGGGGCGGGTCCCACGAGCAGTACTTC,CSAGGRGGSHEQYF
few,NA,TRBJ1-4,TRBV14,TGTGCCAGCACCCGCAGCGACTGGGCTCGGGAAAAACTGTTTTTT,CASTRSDWAREKLFF
many,TRBD1,TRBJ1-2,TRBV6-6,TGTGCCAGCAGCTTGGACAGGGCAGCTAACTATGGCTACACCTTC,CASSLDRAANYGYTF
few,NA,TRBJ1-1,TRBV12-3/TRBV12-4,TGTGCCAGCAGTCCCCTCATGGGTGAAGCTTTCTTT,CASSPLMGEAFF
few,NA,TRBJ1-5,TRBV4-1,TGCGCCAGCAGCCAAGACGGGAGCGGGCAGAGGGGCAATCAGCCCCAGCATTTT,CASSQDGSGQRGNQPQHF